This T cell receptor (beta chain) was captured by sequencing in a study of T cell changes during pregnancy in multiple sclerosis. Germline-derived CDR1 and CDR2 are SEHNR and FQNEAQ (reference sequence). V was clipped by 2 bases and J by 3 bases, with 19 bases between them. CDR3 length: 17 amino acids. The protocol was immunoSEQ multiplex PCR, while the TCRdb copy is restricted to in-frame clones and leaves out a portion. The repertoire holds fewer than 100,000 clones, with around 93% as singletons. Material: peripheral blood, obtained after pregnancy. V is TRBV7-9 and J is TRBJ1-2; TRBD1 is a possible D gene (6 bases). The TCR originated in a female donor in good health, enrolled as a control in a pregnancy study. The CDR3 nucleotides are TGTGCCAGCAGCTTAAGGGGGTCGCTTATTCAGGACTATGGCTACACCTTC. The encoded protein is CASSLRGSLIQDYGYTF.